At least ten counts were recorded for the clone carrying this T cell receptor (beta chain). Its antigen is still unknown. This record belongs to a study of neurological immune-mediated disorders. Points from the study as a whole: The study found no CDR3 amino acid sequences shared by expanded clones across subjects, suggesting private repertoires in all groups.

The sorted libraries were made from approximately 1 million CD4+ or CD8+ T cells. Synthesis of cDNA was performed by 5'RACE using 10-nucleotide random UMIs. From 15-18 subjects, each sequencing run yielded over 170 million TCR-beta sequences. TCRdb re-called the 5' RACE reads with MiXCR, one entry per CDR3 protein. The sample holds some 4,400 distinct CDR3 sequences, about 25% seen once. Per germline, CDR1 SGHKS and CDR2 YYEKEE (reference sequence). The CDR3 runs 16 residues. V trimming: 2 bases; J trimming: 1 base; junction bases outside the gene matches: 7. This chain joins TRBV5-5 and TRBJ1-1, with TRBD1 matching over 8 bases. Sequenced sample: CD8+ T cells from blood. The sequence derives from a woman aged 60-75 years with HTLV-1-associated myelopathy (HAM/TSP). The CDR3 loop is CASSFLQGDGNTEAFF. CDR3 bases: TGTGCCAGCAGCTTTTTACAGGGGGACGGGAACACTGAAGCTTTCTTT.